This entry lists 22 T cell receptor beta chains sequenced from one sample in a study of CD8+ T cells in alopecia areata. Investigators isolated RNA and reverse transcribed it into cDNA to act as the sequencing template. Using immunoSEQ multiplex PCR, the repertoire was profiled, and TCRdb retains in-frame clones only, with some absent. The data show 250,000 to 300,000 clones, 55% to 70% seen once. Indicated treatment: oral pan-JAK inhibitor, 5-10 mg twice daily. The source material was CD4+ T cells sorted from blood, sampled at week 24, from a patient treated with tofacitinib. These receptors were obtained from a human donor with alopecia areata.

This clone came up a few times. The rearrangement uses TRBV2 and TRBJ2-1, with D perhaps TRBD1 (6 bases). The ends were cut back, 7 bases at V and 6 bases at J, with 13 bases in the middle. The germline V gene has CDR1 SNHLY and CDR2 FYNNEI. CDR3 length equals 13 residues. CDR3 sequence (DNA): TGTGCCAGCACGTACCAAGGGGGCAATGAGCAGTTCTTC. Amino acids: CASTYQGGNEQFF.

The rearrangement uses TRBV7-9 and TRBJ2-5; D may be TRBD1 or TRBD2 (5 bases each). The CDR3 runs to 13 residues. Germline assignment: CDR1 SEHNR and CDR2 FQNEAQ (reference sequence). Trimming removed 1 base from V and 5 bases from J, with 8 bases in between. The CDR3 DNA reads as TGTGCCAGCAGCTTAGTCGGGACCGAGACCCAGTACTTC. Translating gives CASSLVGTETQYF.

V usage is TRBV2 and J usage is TRBJ2-2; no clear D gene. The CDR3 has 13 amino acids. The germline V gene encodes CDR1 SNHLY and CDR2 FYNNEI. V gave up 1 base and J gave up 4 bases, with 4 bases separating them. The CDR3 region has the DNA TGTGCCAGCAGTGAAGGGTTCACCGGGGAGCTGTTTTTT. It yields the protein CASSEGFTGELFF.

In regard to this clone: Relative to the germline gene, one junction end is altered; a read error may explain this. The chain recombines TRBV7-7 with TRBJ2-5, with 8 bases matching TRBD2. In germline, CDR1 is SSHAT, CDR2 FNYEAQ (reference sequence). The CDR3 consists of 13 residues. The DNA of the CDR3 is TGTGCTAGCAGTTCGGGGGGGCCAGAGACCCAGTACTTC. This codes for CASSSGGPETQYF.

This clone has just a few counts. The chain recombines TRBV7-2 with TRBJ2-1; 11 nucleotides match TRBD2. Germline trimming cut 1 base from V and 8 bases from J; bases unmatched to any gene: 4. Germline CDR1 and CDR2: SGHTA and FQGNSA. The length of the CDR3 is 15 residues. In DNA, the CDR3 is TGTGCCAGCAGCTTAGTTAGCGGGGGGGATTATGAGCAGTTCTTC. The encoded protein is CASSLVSGGDYEQFF. The full variable domain, completed using reference TRBV7-2 and TRBJ2-1, is GAGVSQSPSNKVTEKGKDVELRCDPISGHTALYWYRQSLGQGLEFLIYFQGNSAPDKSGLPSDRFSAERTGGSVSTLTIQRTQQEDSAVYLCASSLVSGGDYEQFFGPGTRLTVL.

A note on this clone: Distinct nucleotide sequences in the sample also encode this CDR3. The chain uses TRBV29-1 and TRBJ2-5; possible D gene TRBD2, 6 bases. Germline CDR1 and CDR2: SQVTM and ANQGSEA. The CDR3 totals 13 residues. V lost 3 bases, J lost 4 bases, and 12 bases lay in between. CDR3 coding DNA: TGCAGCGTTGATCGGGGGACGTCAGAGACCCAGTACTTC. Its protein is CSVDRGTSETQYF.

This clone was found a few times. This rearrangement joins TRBV18 to TRBJ2-4, with D unresolved. Trimming pared 1 base from V and 6 bases from J, leaving 13 bases between. Germline V gives CDR1 KGHSH, CDR2 LQKENI. The CDR3 contains 15 residues. The CDR3 region is CASSPQAVAGNIQYF. The CDR3 DNA reads TGTGCCAGCTCACCACAAGCCGTAGCCGGAAACATTCAGTACTTC. Together with reference TRBV18 and TRBJ2-4, the CDR3 gives the full variable domain: NAGVMQNPRHLVRRRGQEARLRCSPMKGHSHVYWYRQLPEEGLKFMVYLQKENIIDESGMPKERFSAEFPKEGPSILRIQQVVRGDSAAYFCASSPQAVAGNIQYFGAGTRLSVL.

The rearrangement uses TRBV28 and TRBJ2-5, with 9 bases identical to TRBD1. The CDR3 runs to 14 residues. Losses at the gene ends were 3 bases for V and 1 base for J; bases not matched to a gene: 0. CDR1 is MDHEN and CDR2 is SYDVKM in the germline V gene. The DNA of the CDR3 is TGTGCCAGCAGTTTGACAGGGGGCCAAGAGACCCAGTACTTC. It specifies CASSLTGGQETQYF.

The chain combines TRBV29-1 with TRBJ1-1; the D gene is possibly TRBD1 (6 bases). Trimming stripped 6 bases from V and 6 bases from J, with 17 bases between. This CDR3 has 13 amino acids. From germline, CDR1 is SQVTM and CDR2 ANQGSEA. The CDR3 DNA follows: TGCAGCGTAGTCCAGACAGGAAGCGCTGAAGCTTTCTTT. It encodes CSVVQTGSAEAFF.

This clone was seen only once. This sequence joins TRBV2 and TRBJ1-1; no clear D. V was shortened by 7 bases and J by 0 bases, with 6 bases between the two germline ends. The CDR3 has 12 residues. Looked up from germline, CDR1 is SNHLY and CDR2 is FYNNEI. CDR3 loop: CASIKMNTEAFF. In nucleotides, the CDR3 is TGTGCCAGCATTAAGATGAACACTGAAGCTTTCTTT.

The chain is built from TRBV6-1 and TRBJ2-7, with D possibly matching TRBD1 (6 bases). Germline-derived CDR1 and CDR2 are MNHNS and SASEGT. V gave up 1 base and J gave up 11 bases, with 12 bases separating them. The CDR3 has 12 residues. CDR3 protein: CASSEVRDKEYF. In nucleotides, the CDR3 is TGTGCCAGCAGTGAAGTCCGGGACAAGGAGTACTTC.

The DNA of the CDR3 is TGTGCCAGCAGCGTAGGACAGGTCGGTAACTACGAGCAGTACTTC. This codes for CASSVGQVGNYEQYF. This chain joins TRBV9 and TRBJ2-7, with D perhaps matching TRBD1 (6 bases). V lost 0 bases, J lost 3 bases, and 13 bases lay in between. This CDR3 comprises 15 residues. Germline V gives CDR1 SGDLS, CDR2 YYNGEE.

This sequence joins TRBV7-9 and TRBJ1-1; D unclear. V was pared by 3 bases and J by 4 bases, with 9 bases between. Germline loops: CDR1 SEHNR, CDR2 FQNEAQ (reference sequence). CDR3 length equals 13 residues. CDR3 DNA: TGTGCCAGCAGCTTTCTCCGGGCCACTGAAGCTTTCTTT. Translation: CASSFLRATEAFF. The full variable domain, in which reference TRBV7-9 and TRBJ1-1 provide the parts outside the CDR3, is DTGVSQNPRHKITKRGQNVTFRCDPISEHNRLYWYRQTLGQGPEFLTYFQNEAQLEKSRLLSDRFSAERPKGSFSTLEIQRTEQGDSAMYLCASSFLRATEAFFGQGTRLTVV.

The chain employs TRBV29-1 and TRBJ2-7; D unresolved. Deletions cut 4 bases from V and 3 bases from J, with 13 bases between. This CDR3 is 13 amino acids long. Germline assignment: CDR1 SQVTM and CDR2 ANQGSEA. CDR3 region: CSVGKGPVYEQYF. Here the CDR3 DNA reads TGCAGCGTTGGTAAAGGTCCGGTCTACGAGCAGTACTTC.

This sequence joins TRBV6-1 and TRBJ2-7; the match to TRBD1 covers 7 bases. J lost 7 bases, V lost 7 bases, and 7 bases had no gene match. This CDR3 is 12 amino acids long. CDR1 is MNHNS and CDR2 is SASEGT in the germline V gene. CDR3 bases: TGTGCCAGCAACCCGGACAGGCCAGAGCAGTACTTC. It encodes CASNPDRPEQYF.

The chain joins TRBV2 to TRBJ1-5, with D maybe TRBD1 (5 bases). CDR1 and CDR2 (germline): SNHLY, FYNNEI. Trimming took off 3 bases at V and 2 bases at J, with 8 bases between the two ends. The CDR3 length is 14 residues. The CDR3 nucleotides are TGTGCCAGCAGTGAGATCAGGGGCAATCAGCCCCAGCATTTT. Translation: CASSEIRGNQPQHF.

This clone turned up a few times. The chain joins TRBV6-5 to TRBJ1-6; possible D gene TRBD1, 6 bases. Germline lookup yields CDR1 MNHEY and CDR2 SVGAGI. The CDR3 has 16 residues. V lost 8 bases and J lost 5, with 19 bases in between. For the CDR3, the DNA is TGTGCCAGCGGTTCCGACAGGACTCGACATAATTCACCCCTCCACTTT. It yields the protein CASGSDRTRHNSPLHF.

This sequence joins TRBV5-1 and TRBJ2-3, with D perhaps TRBD2 (5 bases). V lost 2 bases and J 6 bases, leaving 7 bases between the germline ends. The germline V gene has CDR1 SGHRS and CDR2 YFSETQ. This CDR3 region has 12 residues. This CDR3 is CASSLRGDTQYF. As DNA, the CDR3 is TGCGCCAGCAGCTTAAGAGGGGATACGCAGTATTTT.

The V and J genes are TRBV19 and TRBJ2-1; TRBD1 matches at 7 bases. The CDR3 spans 11 residues. Germline CDR1 and CDR2: LNHDA and SQIVND (reference sequence). Trimming took 10 bases from V and 10 from J; bases not matched to a gene: 7. As DNA, the CDR3 is TGTGCCATTTCAGTGGACAGGGAGCAGTTCTTC. Amino acid sequence: CAISVDREQFF.

Only a few counts were recorded for this clone. The V gene is TRBV28, the J gene TRBJ2-7; 10 bases map to TRBD2. The V and J ends lost 4 bases and 0 bases, in that order; junction bases with no gene match: 3. This CDR3 contains 15 residues. Germline CDR1 is MDHEN and CDR2 is SYDVKM. The CDR3 coding sequence is TGTGCCAGCAGTTACCGACTAGCGGGCTCCTACGAGCAGTACTTC. Protein: CASSYRLAGSYEQYF.

The V gene is TRBV4-1, the J gene TRBJ2-2; 8 bases align to TRBD1. The ends lost 9 bases at V and 5 bases at J; junction bases unmatched: 8. This CDR3 comprises 14 residues. Germline V gives CDR1 MGHRA, CDR2 YSYEKL. CDR3 sequence: CASSNRGFTGELFF. The DNA for the CDR3 is TGCGCCAGTAGCAACAGGGGGTTTACCGGGGAGCTGTTTTTT.

The chain is built from TRBV29-1 and TRBJ1-1, with TRBD1 identical over 11 bases. CDR1 is SQVTM and CDR2 is ANQGSEA in the germline V gene. The ends lost 6 bases at V and 1 base at J; junction bases unmatched: 7. This CDR3 comprises 15 residues. The CDR3 DNA reads TGCAGCGTCCGGGACAGGGGGAGGAGGAACACTGAAGCTTTCTTT. It codes for CSVRDRGRRNTEAFF.